This T cell receptor (beta chain) was retrieved from a study of T cell responses to AZD1222 COVID-19 vaccine. Profiled with immunoSEQ multiplex PCR; TCRdb holds only in-frame clones, not every one. In the table there are some 130,000 clones, approximately 83% of which are singletons. The junction had 7 bases not matched to a gene; V was cut back by 2 bases and J by 4 bases. Germline values: CDR1 KGHSH, CDR2 LQKENI. CDR3 size: 16 residues. This rearrangement joins TRBV18 to TRBJ1-5; 8 bases are a match to TRBD1. The TCR originated in an adult in good health. Sample: peripheral blood, taken on day 0 of AZD1222 vaccination. As DNA, the CDR3 is TGTGCCAGCTCACCATCAGGGGGCGGTGGGAATCAGCCCCAGCATTTT. Translating it yields CASSPSGGGGNQPQHF.